The rows below give T cell receptor beta chains drawn from one sample of a study of OX40 agonist ivuxolimab in advanced cancers. The protocol was immunoSEQ multiplex PCR, while the TCRdb copy is restricted to in-frame clones and leaves out a portion. The sample has over 95,000 clones, about 80% seen once; the top ten hold approximately 1.5%. The sample here was CD4+ or CD8+ T cells sorted from blood, taken in a trial of the OX40 agonist ivuxolimab. The receptors stem from an adult with an advanced solid tumor such as melanoma, head and neck, liver or kidney cancer. Both conserved end residues are part of each CDR3. D genes are given only for firm matches. The listing skips clone size in some rows; elsewhere it reads once, few, many or a size class.

- - TRBJ1-5 16 TRBV28 CASSFRSRPPVSPQHF TGTGCCAGCAGTTTTAGGTCCAGACCCCCTGTTTCGCCCCAGCATTTT
- - TRBJ1-2 12 TRBV7-2 CASSLNVYGYTF TGTGCCAGCAGCTTAAATGTCTATGGCTACACCTTC
TRBD1 - TRBJ2-2 16 TRBV11-2 CASSPDRGRGGGELFF TGTGCCAGCAGCCCAGACAGGGGAAGGGGTGGCGGGGAGCTGTTTTTT
TRBD1 - TRBJ2-7 13 TRBV11-3 CASSERTGLKQYF TGTGCCAGCAGCGAACGGACAGGTTTGAAGCAGTACTTC
- - TRBJ2-6 15 TRBV7-3 CASTLEGSGANVLTF TGTGCCAGCACCCTCGAAGGGTCTGGGGCCAACGTCCTGACTTTC
TRBD1 - TRBJ1-2 13 TRBV5-1 CASSRDSLFGYTF TGCGCCAGCAGCCGGGACAGCCTTTTCGGCTACACCTTC
TRBD2 - TRBJ2-7 14 TRBV6-5 CASSLGLDTAGQYF TGTGCCAGCAGCCTAGGACTAGACACCGCCGGGCAGTACTTC
TRBD1 - TRBJ1-4 15 TRBV28 CASTGAGQGREKLFF TGTGCCAGCACCGGGGCGGGACAGGGTCGAGAAAAACTGTTTTTT
- - TRBJ2-5 15 TRBV6-1 CASSEASTGQETQYF TGTGCCAGCAGTGAGGCGTCGACGGGGCAAGAGACCCAGTACTTC
- - TRBJ2-6 15 TRBV5-4 CASSLEGSGANVLTF TGTGCCAGCAGCTTGGAGGGCTCTGGGGCCAACGTCCTGACTTTC
TRBD1 - TRBJ1-3 17 TRBV28 CASSWTGDRLRGNTIYF TGTGCCAGCAGTTGGACAGGGGACCGCCTCCGTGGAAACACCATATATTTT
TRBD1 - TRBJ2-7 14 TRBV30 CAWSRDRAGLEQYF TGTGCCTGGAGTCGGGACAGGGCGGGCCTCGAGCAGTACTTC
TRBD2 - TRBJ2-1 16 TRBV27 CASSLNSLAGINEQFF TGTGCCAGCAGTTTAAACAGCCTAGCGGGGATCAATGAGCAGTTCTTC
TRBD2 - TRBJ2-3 17 TRBV7-2 CASSLRSRAGVADTQYF TGTGCCAGCAGCTTAAGGTCGCGAGCGGGAGTTGCAGATACGCAGTATTTT
TRBD2 once TRBJ2-5 19 TRBV5-4 CASSFGHGGGLVGKETQYF TGTGCCAGCAGCTTTGGTCATGGGGGGGGACTCGTGGGTAAAGAGACCCAGTACTTC
- once TRBJ2-3 14 TRBV7-9 CASSFGQSTDTQYF TGTGCCAGCAGCTTTGGGCAGAGCACAGATACGCAGTATTTT
- - TRBJ1-1 14 TRBV7-2 CASSLAARGTEAFF TGTGCCAGCAGCTTAGCGGCCCGCGGCACTGAAGCTTTCTTT
TRBD1 few TRBJ1-2 16 TRBV7-2 CASSPVPGQANYGYTF TGTGCCAGCAGCCCCGTCCCGGGACAGGCTAACTATGGCTACACCTTC
- few TRBJ2-2 13 TRBV5-5 CASSLAYTGELFF TGTGCCAGCAGCTTGGCCTACACCGGGGAGCTGTTTTTT
- - TRBJ1-2 16 TRBV5-5 CASSLGVVAANYGYTF TGTGCCAGCAGCTTGGGGGTAGTGGCAGCTAACTATGGCTACACCTTC
- - TRBJ1-3 17 TRBV30 CAWSWGASGYSGNTIYF TGTGCCTGGAGTTGGGGGGCCTCGGGGTACTCTGGAAACACCATATATTTT
- - TRBJ2-3 13 TRBV10-3 CARSTGDTDTQYF TGTGCCAGGTCGACAGGAGACACAGATACGCAGTATTTT
- - TRBJ2-1 14 TRBV7-6 CASSPSLTYNEQFF TGTGCCAGCAGCCCTAGCCTGACCTACAATGAGCAGTTCTTC
- - TRBJ2-6 19 TRBV7-3 CASSQGRGRWSSGANVLTF TGTGCCAGCAGCCAGGGACGGGGGAGGTGGAGCTCTGGGGCCAACGTCCTGACTTTC
- - TRBJ2-7 16 TRBV6-5 CASSSTWRSYSYEQYF TGTGCCAGCAGTTCAACGTGGCGTAGTTACTCCTACGAGCAGTACTTC
- few TRBJ2-3 15 TRBV5-4 CASSPGTPKTDTQYF TGTGCCAGCAGCCCCGGGACTCCGAAGACAGATACGCAGTATTTT
TRBD2 - TRBJ2-7 14 TRBV5-1 CASSRLAGDYEQYF TGCGCCAGCAGCAGACTAGCGGGGGACTACGAGCAGTACTTC
- - TRBJ2-3 13 TRBV4-1 CASSRHFTDTQYF TGCGCCAGCAGCCGCCATTTCACAGATACGCAGTATTTT
- few TRBJ2-7 15 TRBV19 CASKYDGDGAYEQYF TGTGCCAGTAAGTACGACGGGGACGGAGCCTACGAGCAGTACTTC
- once TRBJ1-2 14 TRBV9 CASSQTGSFRGYTF TGTGCCAGCAGTCAAACAGGGAGTTTTCGCGGCTACACCTTC
TRBD1 - TRBJ2-5 12 TRBV7-9 CASRDRGETQYF TGTGCCAGCAGGGACAGGGGAGAGACCCAGTACTTC
TRBD2 - TRBJ2-5 15 TRBV2 CASSESLSSGETQYF TGTGCCAGCAGTGAAAGTTTATCTAGCGGAGAGACCCAGTACTTC
- - TRBJ2-7 14 TRBV2 CASRAMDTSYEQYF TGTGCCAGCAGGGCAATGGACACCTCCTACGAGCAGTACTTC
- - TRBJ1-2 14 TRBV5-4 CASSLVGAGYGYTF TGTGCCAGCAGCTTGGTGGGGGCGGGGTATGGCTACACCTTC
- - TRBJ2-2 14 TRBV5-4 CASRTDRTTGELFF TGTGCCAGCAGAACCGACAGGACCACCGGGGAGCTGTTTTTT
TRBD1 once TRBJ2-3 14 TRBV7-8 CASSLGGGADTQYF TGTGCCAGCAGCTTAGGAGGGGGCGCAGATACGCAGTATTTT
- few TRBJ2-3 14 TRBV11-3 CASGRGGATDTQYF TGTGCCAGCGGACGAGGGGGGGCCACAGATACGCAGTATTTT
TRBD2 - TRBJ2-5 15 TRBV5-1 CASSRTSGGQETQYF TGCGCCAGCAGCAGGACTAGCGGGGGACAAGAGACCCAGTACTTC
- - TRBJ1-5 14 TRBV28 CASSLSAGNQPQHF TGTGCCAGCAGTTTATCGGCCGGCAATCAGCCCCAGCATTTT
TRBD1 - TRBJ2-5 13 TRBV18 CASSRGTEETQYF TGTGCCAGCTCCCGAGGGACAGAGGAGACCCAGTACTTC
- - TRBJ2-6 16 TRBV27 CASKGRWSSGANVLTF TGTGCCAGCAAGGGCAGATGGAGCTCTGGGGCCAACGTCCTGACTTTC
TRBD1 - TRBJ1-4 15 TRBV4-2 CASSSRTGGLEKLFF TGTGCCAGCAGCTCCCGGACAGGGGGCCTTGAAAAACTGTTTTTT
- - TRBJ2-4 15 TRBV11-2 CASSPGRPLSNIQYF TGTGCCAGCAGCCCGGGCCGTCCATTGTCAAACATTCAGTACTTC
- - TRBJ2-1 16 TRBV28 CASSAFGGGVSDEQFF TGTGCCAGCAGTGCCTTTGGTGGGGGAGTGAGCGATGAGCAGTTCTTC
- - TRBJ1-5 15 TRBV6-5 CASSKLSGSLQPQHF TGTGCCAGCAGCAAACTTTCGGGGAGCTTGCAGCCCCAGCATTTT
- - TRBJ2-3 16 TRBV14 CASSPPGVRSTDTQYF TGTGCCAGCAGCCCGCCGGGGGTGCGGAGCACAGATACGCAGTATTTT
- - TRBJ2-2 14 TRBV18 CASSLGSDTGELFF TGTGCCAGCTCACTTGGATCCGACACCGGGGAGCTGTTTTTT
TRBD2 - TRBJ2-7 18 TRBV5-1 CASSPRTSGGPSSYEQYF TGCGCCAGCAGCCCCAGGACTAGCGGGGGGCCGAGCTCCTACGAGCAGTACTTC
TRBD1 - TRBJ1-2 16 TRBV28 CASSPTGTARSYGYTF TGTGCCAGCAGTCCTACGGGGACAGCCCGTTCATATGGCTACACCTTC
- few TRBJ1-5 15 TRBV7-9 CASSLVEGRYWPQHF TGTGCCAGCAGCTTGGTGGAGGGGAGGTATTGGCCCCAGCATTTT
- - TRBJ2-5 13 TRBV19 CASTATGEETQYF TGTGCCAGTACTGCGACAGGTGAAGAGACCCAGTACTTC
- - TRBJ2-7 14 TRBV5-6 CASSLGSRSYEQYF TGTGCCAGCAGCTTAGGTAGCCGTTCCTACGAGCAGTACTTC
- - TRBJ2-2 14 TRBV4-3 CASSQATATGELFF TGCGCCAGCAGCCAAGCGACCGCCACCGGGGAGCTGTTTTTT